A single sample is the source of the 26 T cell receptor beta chains below, sequenced in a study of PD-1 blockade in mismatch repair-deficient tumors. Here immunoSEQ multiplex PCR was the method, and the copy in TCRdb shows in-frame clones only, minus some. This sample has some 120,000 clones; around nine tenths occur once, and the top ten carry about 12%. Here the sequenced sample was peripheral blood, taken 72 weeks after starting pembrolizumab. The receptors were gathered from an adult with mismatch repair-deficient cancer.

J is TRBJ2-5 and V is TRBV10-1, with TRBD1 matching 8 bases. The CDR3 extends over 15 amino acids. V lost 10 bases to trimming and J lost 1 base; unmatched junction nucleotides: 11. Germline assignment: CDR1 WNHNN and CDR2 SYGVQD (reference sequence). For the CDR3, the DNA is TGCGCCACCTATAGGACAGGGATGTCCCAAGAGACCCAGTACTTC. Residues: CATYRTGMSQETQYF.

The chain carries TRBV7-6 and TRBJ2-1; maybe TRBD1 (6 bases). The germline V and J ends were trimmed by 2 bases and 6 bases, with 20 bases remaining between them. Germline V CDR1 and CDR2: SGHVS, FNYEAQ. The CDR3 contains 17 residues. The CDR3 reads CASSLWGSRGAPNEQFF. Here the CDR3 DNA reads TGTGCCAGCAGCTTATGGGGCAGCAGGGGCGCCCCCAATGAGCAGTTCTTC.

The V and J genes are TRBV27 and TRBJ2-7; 8 bases are a match to TRBD1. In germline, CDR1 is MNHEY, CDR2 SMNVEV (reference sequence). The V gene end was trimmed by 3 bases and the J gene end by 0 bases; junction bases not matched to a gene: 4. CDR3 length: 15 amino acids. CDR3 sequence (DNA): TGTGCCAGCAGTTTGGGACAGGCAAGCTCCTACGAGCAGTACTTC. Translated: CASSLGQASSYEQYF.

V usage is TRBV27 and J usage is TRBJ2-2, with TRBD2 matching 8 bases. The CDR3 runs to 15 residues. Germline CDR1 MNHEY, CDR2 SMNVEV (reference sequence). Trimming took 7 bases from V and 1 from J; bases not matched to a gene: 5. CDR3 bases: TGTGCCAGCAAAGTCCTAGCGGGGAACACCGGGGAGCTGTTTTTT. This encodes CASKVLAGNTGELFF.

The chain combines TRBV2 with TRBJ1-3; D call uncertain. Trimming shortened V by 3 bases and J by 0 bases, and 6 bases separated the two germline ends. The CDR3 is 14 residues long. Germline V gene sequence: CDR1 SNHLY, CDR2 FYNNEI. The CDR3 is CASSEHSSGNTIYF. The DNA for the CDR3 is TGTGCCAGCAGTGAGCACAGCTCTGGAAACACCATATATTTT.

V usage is TRBV7-2 and J usage is TRBJ2-3, with 12 bases fitting TRBD2. V shed 6 bases, J shed 11 bases, and the junction held 12 bases outside the gene matches. CDR3 size: 15 residues. CDR1 and CDR2 (germline): SGHTA, FQGNSA. The CDR3 region has the DNA TGTGCCAGCAGTCCCGGGACTAGCGGGTTTAAACGGCAGTATTTT. It encodes CASSPGTSGFKRQYF.

The chain combines TRBV11-1 with TRBJ2-1, with 13 bases lining up with TRBD2. The length of the CDR3 is 15 residues. In germline, CDR1 is SGHAT, CDR2 FQDESV (reference sequence). V lost 4 bases to trimming and J lost 9 bases; unmatched junction nucleotides: 6. The CDR3 bases are TGTGCCAGCAGCTCAAGGACTAGCGGGAGCACTGAGCAGTTCTTC. Amino acid sequence: CASSSRTSGSTEQFF. The whole variable domain, remainder taken from reference TRBV11-1 and TRBJ2-1, is EAEVAQSPRYKITEKSQAVAFWCDPISGHATLYWYRQILGQGPELLVQFQDESVVDDSQLPKDRFSAERLKGVDSTLKIQPAELGDSAMYLCASSSRTSGSTEQFFGPGTRLTVL.

The chain joins TRBV19 to TRBJ2-7; 7 nucleotides align to TRBD1. Germline CDR1 and CDR2: LNHDA and SQIVND (reference sequence). V dropped 7 bases and J dropped 0; count of bases not matched to a gene: 12. There are 16 residues in the CDR3. The CDR3 nucleotides read TGTGCCAGTACTCTCCGTGGGGGACAGAACTCCTACGAGCAGTACTTC. Amino acid sequence: CASTLRGGQNSYEQYF.

This CDR3 is CASAAGTDTQYF. The CDR3 DNA follows: TGTGCTAGTGCCGCGGGCACAGATACGCAGTATTTT. V is TRBV12-5 and J is TRBJ2-3; D uncertain. Trimming shortened V by 7 bases and J by 1 base, and 6 bases separated the two germline ends. This CDR3 region has 12 residues. Germline V CDR1 and CDR2: LGHNT, FRNRAP.

The V gene is TRBV19, the J gene TRBJ2-3; D possibly matches TRBD1 or TRBD2 (6 bases each). CDR3 length: 15 amino acids. The V gene's germline CDR1 is LNHDA and CDR2 SQIVND (reference sequence). Between the trimmed V and J ends, which lost 3 bases and 2 bases, there was a span of 12 bases. This CDR3 is CASSIWGADTDTQYF. DNA of the CDR3: TGTGCCAGTAGTATTTGGGGGGCGGACACAGATACGCAGTATTTT.

This clone was seen a few times. This chain connects TRBV5-1 to TRBJ1-2, with D tentatively TRBD1 (5 bases). The CDR3 extends over 12 amino acids. Germline V gene lookup returns CDR1 SGHRS and CDR2 YFSETQ. V lost 5 bases and J lost 2, with 7 bases in between. CDR3 sequence reads: CASRKGNYGYTF. CDR3 DNA sequence: TGCGCCAGCAGGAAGGGGAACTATGGCTACACCTTC.

Only one count was recorded for this clone. This sequence joins TRBV29-1 and TRBJ2-1; 11 nucleotides match TRBD2. The germline gives CDR1 SQVTM, CDR2 ANQGSEA. V shed 3 bases and J 4 bases; nucleotides not matched to a gene: 5. The CDR3 is made up of 15 amino acids. The chain's CDR3 is CSVEASGRWYNEQFF. The CDR3 DNA is TGCAGCGTTGAGGCTAGCGGGAGGTGGTACAATGAGCAGTTCTTC.

J is TRBJ1-5 and V is TRBV5-4; the match to TRBD1 covers 9 bases. CDR1 SGHNT and CDR2 YYREEE come from the germline V gene (reference sequence). V shed 3 bases, J shed 2 bases, and the junction held 3 bases outside the gene matches. The CDR3 runs to 15 residues. CDR3 DNA sequence: TGTGCCAGCAGCTCCGGGACAGGGCGCAATCAGCCCCAGCATTTT. Protein: CASSSGTGRNQPQHF.

This chain links TRBV7-9 with TRBJ2-1; 10 nucleotides agree with TRBD2. In germline, CDR1 is SEHNR, CDR2 FQNEAQ (reference sequence). Trimming took 0 bases from V and 10 from J; bases not matched to a gene: 6. This CDR3 has 15 residues. CDR3 DNA sequence: TGTGCCAGCAGCTTAGCCGGGTATAGCGGGAGGGAGCAGTTCTTC. Protein: CASSLAGYSGREQFF.

The chain links TRBV5-1 to TRBJ2-3, with TRBD1 identical over 8 bases. The length of the CDR3 is 15 residues. J gave up 0 bases and V 3 bases, and 3 bases lay outside the gene matches. Germline V gene data show CDR1 as SGHRS and CDR2 as YFSETQ. The DNA of the CDR3 is TGCGCCAGCAGCTCGCAGGGGGCGAGCACAGATACGCAGTATTTT. Translating gives CASSSQGASTDTQYF.

V gene TRBV30 combines with J gene TRBJ1-3; TRBD1 is a possible D gene (5 bases). Trimming took off 6 bases at V and 5 bases at J, with 23 bases between the two ends. The CDR3 sequence is 16 residues long. The V gene's germline CDR1 is GTSNPN and CDR2 SVGIG (reference sequence). The CDR3, as DNA: TGTGCCTGCCTTCAAGGGACCGGTGATCGGAGAAACACCATATATTTT. Protein product: CACLQGTGDRRNTIYF.

V is TRBV7-8 and J is TRBJ1-1; D is uncertain. CDR3 length: 13 amino acids. Germline assignment: CDR1 SGHVS and CDR2 FQNEAQ. V lost 1 base to trimming and J lost 1 base, with 4 bases between them. The CDR3 loop is CASSLVQNTEAFF. The DNA of the CDR3 is TGTGCCAGCAGCTTAGTGCAGAACACTGAAGCTTTCTTT.

The chain combines TRBV4-2 with TRBJ2-7, with unresolved D. Germline V gene lookup returns CDR1 LGHNA and CDR2 YNFKEQ. The V gene lost 4 bases and the J gene lost 2 bases, with 15 bases spanning the gap. The CDR3 has 15 residues. CDR3 protein: CASSPGIQPTYEQYF. The CDR3 DNA sequence: TGTGCCAGCAGCCCCGGAATTCAACCCACCTACGAGCAGTACTTC.

The V gene is TRBV5-1, the J gene TRBJ2-5; the D gene is possibly TRBD1 (6 bases). The germline V gene encodes CDR1 SGHRS and CDR2 YFSETQ. V lost 3 bases to trimming and J lost 1 base, with 13 bases between them. The CDR3 loop spans 15 amino acids. The DNA of the CDR3 is TGCGCCAGCAGCTCCTTTAGGGGGTTCCAAGAGACCCAGTACTTC. Its translation is CASSSFRGFQETQYF.

The chain couples TRBV2 to TRBJ2-3; tentative D call: TRBD2 (5 bases). V gave up 5 bases and J gave up 0 bases, with 15 bases separating them. Per germline, CDR1 SNHLY and CDR2 FYNNEI. This CDR3 has 16 amino acids. This CDR3 is CASSQTTRLSTDTQYF. CDR3 DNA: TGTGCCAGCAGTCAGACTACCCGTCTAAGCACAGATACGCAGTATTTT. Looking up the rest from reference TRBV2 and TRBJ2-3 gives the full variable domain: EPEVTQTPSHQVTQMGQEVILRCVPISNHLYFYWYRQILGQKVEFLVSFYNNEISEKSEIFDDQFSVERPDGSNFTLKIRSTKLEDSAMYFCASSQTTRLSTDTQYFGPGTRLTVL.

This chain uses TRBV21-1 with TRBJ2-3. TRBV21-1 corresponds to a pseudogene. This CDR3 has 15 residues. The CDR3 DNA follows: TGTGCCAGCAGCAAAGATCCGAACGGCACAGATACGCAGTATTTT. Amino acids: CASSKDPNGTDTQYF.

This clone has just one count. The rearrangement uses TRBV27 and TRBJ2-3; 8 bases fit TRBD2. The CDR3 runs to 14 residues. Germline assignment: CDR1 MNHEY and CDR2 SMNVEV (reference sequence). V shed 5 bases and J 0 bases; nucleotides not matched to a gene: 1. CDR3 region: CASSIAGSTDTQYF. DNA of the CDR3: TGTGCCAGCAGTATAGCGGGGAGCACAGATACGCAGTATTTT.

This chain connects TRBV5-6 to TRBJ2-7; D may match TRBD1 or TRBD2 (5 bases each). The germline CDR1 and CDR2 sequences are SGHDT and YYEEEE. Trimming pared 3 bases from V and 3 bases from J, leaving 22 bases between. This CDR3 contains 17 residues. The CDR3 coding sequence is TGTGCCAGCAGCTCCGGGGACCAAGACAGAACTTACTACGAGCAGTACTTC. Translated: CASSSGDQDRTYYEQYF.

This sequence joins TRBV27 and TRBJ2-5, with TRBD1 matching over 9 bases. CDR1 and CDR2 from the germline V gene are MNHEY and SMNVEV (reference sequence). V shed 3 bases and J 0 bases; nucleotides not matched to a gene: 2. The length of the CDR3 is 15 residues. The CDR3 loop reads CASSFGTGHQETQYF. The CDR3 coding sequence is TGTGCCAGCAGTTTTGGGACAGGGCACCAAGAGACCCAGTACTTC.

The rearrangement links TRBV28 to TRBJ1-1; D gene ambiguous. CDR1 MDHEN and CDR2 SYDVKM come from the germline V gene. V was shortened by 5 bases and J by 3 bases, with 13 bases between the two germline ends. The CDR3 is made up of 14 amino acids. CDR3 sequence: CASSPDFQDTEAFF. CDR3 sequence (DNA): TGTGCCAGCAGTCCCGACTTCCAGGACACTGAAGCTTTCTTT.

This sequence joins TRBV7-9 and TRBJ1-2; tentatively, D is TRBD1 (6 bases). V was pared by 2 bases and J by 8 bases, with 12 bases between. The CDR3 spans 13 residues. CDR1 is SEHNR and CDR2 is FQNEAQ in the germline V gene (reference sequence). The CDR3 region has the DNA TGTGCCAGCAGCTTATGGGGGGCTCACGGCTACACCTTC. Translation gives CASSLWGAHGYTF.